This TCR beta chain was obtained from a study of T-cell reconstitution after alpha-beta-depleted transplantation in children. Study-wide points: Where alpha-beta T cells came from about two months after transplant was reportedly several hundred expanded graft clones. By one year post-transplant, T-cell counts and diversity largely arose from T cells that were newly produced. Some patients' high day-60 TCRbeta diversity was attributed to recipient cells surviving conditioning.

The library targeted TCRbeta and was prepared with unique molecular identifiers. MiXCR was run by TCRdb on the PCR reads, yielding one entry per CDR3 protein. The sample consists of fewer than 550,000 distinct CDR3 sequences, around 15% of them appearing once. This clonotype was seen more than once but under ten times. The antigen remains undetermined. Sample: PBMCs, mostly from graft donor cells, taken 360 days after TCRalphabeta/CD19-depleted stem cell transplant. The receptor was isolated from a boy younger than two who had a stem cell transplant for Wiskott-Aldrich syndrome, so the T cells may come from the graft donor.

DNA of the CDR3: TGTGCCAGCAGTTGGGCAGGGACTAGTCAAGAGACCCAGTACTTC. Protein sequence: CASSWAGTSQETQYF. This rearrangement joins TRBV28 to TRBJ2-5, with 8 bases fitting TRBD2. The CDR3 sequence is 15 residues long. The V gene end was trimmed by 4 bases and the J gene end by 2 bases; junction bases not matched to a gene: 6. CDR1 is MDHEN, CDR2 SYDVKM, per germline.